This T cell receptor beta chain was identified during a study of OX40 agonist ivuxolimab in advanced cancers. As for the study in general: Patients were dosed intravenously with ivuxolimab at 0.01 to 10 mg/kg every 2 weeks.

As concerns this clone: The antigen is unknown.

CDR1 and CDR2 (germline): SGHRS, YFSETQ. This CDR3 is 14 amino acids long. V lost 0 bases and J lost 3, with 9 bases in between. Notes on the study in general: At 0.1 to 3.0 mg/kg, CD4+ and CD8+ blood T cells expanded clonally by week 6.

No patient had autoimmune disease or received systemic immunosuppression. Sequencing used immunoSEQ multiplex PCR; TCRdb keeps in-frame clones, though not all of them. In the table there are just over 95,000 clones, nearly 90% of which are singletons. Material: CD4+ or CD8+ T cells sorted from blood, obtained in a trial of the OX40 agonist ivuxolimab. The genes are TRBV5-1 and TRBJ2-5; D is uncertain. The receptor's source is an adult with an advanced solid tumor such as melanoma, head and neck, liver or kidney cancer. The CDR3 is CASSLVGSEETQYF. Written as DNA, the CDR3 is TGCGCCAGCAGCTTGGTAGGCAGCGAAGAGACCCAGTACTTC.